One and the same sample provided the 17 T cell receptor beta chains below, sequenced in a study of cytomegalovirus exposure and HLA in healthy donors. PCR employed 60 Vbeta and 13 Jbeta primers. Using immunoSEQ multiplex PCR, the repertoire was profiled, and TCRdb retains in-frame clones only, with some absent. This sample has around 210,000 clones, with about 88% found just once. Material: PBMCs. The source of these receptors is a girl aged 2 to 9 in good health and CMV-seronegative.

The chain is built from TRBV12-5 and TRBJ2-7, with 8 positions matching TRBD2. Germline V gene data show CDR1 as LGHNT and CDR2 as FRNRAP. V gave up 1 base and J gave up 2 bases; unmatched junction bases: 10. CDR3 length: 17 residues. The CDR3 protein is CASGLEQSGRSPYEQYF. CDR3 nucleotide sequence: TGTGCTAGTGGTTTGGAGCAAAGCGGGAGATCCCCCTACGAGCAGTACTTC. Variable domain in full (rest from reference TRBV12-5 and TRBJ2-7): DARVTQTPRHKVTEMGQEVTMRCQPILGHNTVFWYRQTMMQGLELLAYFRNRAPLDDSGMPKDRFSAEMPDATLATLKIQPSEPRDSAVYFCASGLEQSGRSPYEQYFGPGTRLTVT.

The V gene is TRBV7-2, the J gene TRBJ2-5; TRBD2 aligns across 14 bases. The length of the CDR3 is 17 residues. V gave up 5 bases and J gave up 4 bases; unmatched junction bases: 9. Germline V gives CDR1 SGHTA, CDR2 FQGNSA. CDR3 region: CASSPTAGLAGAETQYF. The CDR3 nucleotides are TGTGCCAGCAGCCCAACCGCGGGACTAGCGGGGGCAGAGACCCAGTACTTC.

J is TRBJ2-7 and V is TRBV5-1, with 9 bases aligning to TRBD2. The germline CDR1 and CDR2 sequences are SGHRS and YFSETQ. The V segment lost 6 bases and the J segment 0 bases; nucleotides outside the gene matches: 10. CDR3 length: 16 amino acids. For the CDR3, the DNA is TGCGCCAGCACGGCCCAGGCGGGGGGGAGCTCCTACGAGCAGTACTTC. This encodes CASTAQAGGSSYEQYF.

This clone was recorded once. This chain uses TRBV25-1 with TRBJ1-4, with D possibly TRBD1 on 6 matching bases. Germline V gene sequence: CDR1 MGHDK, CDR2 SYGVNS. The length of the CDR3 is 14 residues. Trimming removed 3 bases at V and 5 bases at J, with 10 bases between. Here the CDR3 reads CASSETGPNEKLFF. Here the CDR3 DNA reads TGTGCCAGCAGTGAGACAGGCCCCAATGAAAAACTGTTTTTT.

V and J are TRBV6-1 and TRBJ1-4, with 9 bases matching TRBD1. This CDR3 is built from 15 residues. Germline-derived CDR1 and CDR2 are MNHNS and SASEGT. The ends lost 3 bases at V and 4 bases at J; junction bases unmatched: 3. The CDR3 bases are TGTGCCAGCAGTGACCGGGACAGGGTTAATGAAAAACTGTTTTTT. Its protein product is CASSDRDRVNEKLFF.

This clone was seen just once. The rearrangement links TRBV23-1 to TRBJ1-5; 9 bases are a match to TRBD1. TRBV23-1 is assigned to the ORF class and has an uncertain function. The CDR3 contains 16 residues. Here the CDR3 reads CAGTGTGIRSNQPQHF. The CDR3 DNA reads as TGCGCAGGGACCGGGACAGGGATTAGGAGCAATCAGCCCCAGCATTTT.

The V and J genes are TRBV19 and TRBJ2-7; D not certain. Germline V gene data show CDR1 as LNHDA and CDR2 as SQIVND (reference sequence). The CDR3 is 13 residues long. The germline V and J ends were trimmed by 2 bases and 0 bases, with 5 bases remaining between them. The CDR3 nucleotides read TGTGCCAGTAGTATAACAGCCTCCTACGAGCAGTACTTC. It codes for CASSITASYEQYF.

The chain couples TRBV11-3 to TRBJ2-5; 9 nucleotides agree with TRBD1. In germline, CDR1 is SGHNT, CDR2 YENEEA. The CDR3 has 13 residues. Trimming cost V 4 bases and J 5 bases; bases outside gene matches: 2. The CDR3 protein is CASSSGTGETQYF. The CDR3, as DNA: TGTGCCAGCAGCTCCGGGACAGGGGAGACCCAGTACTTC.

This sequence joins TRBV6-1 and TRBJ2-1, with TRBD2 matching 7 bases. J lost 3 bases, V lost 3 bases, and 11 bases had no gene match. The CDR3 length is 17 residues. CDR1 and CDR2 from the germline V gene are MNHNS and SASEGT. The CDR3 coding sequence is TGTGCCAGCAGTGAGCCTCTTTGGCGGGAGTTCTACAATGAGCAGTTCTTC. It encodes CASSEPLWREFYNEQFF.

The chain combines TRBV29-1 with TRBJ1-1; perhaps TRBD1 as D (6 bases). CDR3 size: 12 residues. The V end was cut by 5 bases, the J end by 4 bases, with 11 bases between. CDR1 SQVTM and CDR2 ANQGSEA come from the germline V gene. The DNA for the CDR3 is TGCAGCGTTCAGCAGGGGAGCACTGAAGCTTTCTTT. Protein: CSVQQGSTEAFF.

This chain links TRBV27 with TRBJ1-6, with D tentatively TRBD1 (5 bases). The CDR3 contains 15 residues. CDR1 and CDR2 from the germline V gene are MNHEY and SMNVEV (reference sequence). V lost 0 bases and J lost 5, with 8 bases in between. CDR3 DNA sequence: TGTGCCAGCAGTTTATCGGGACTGGATAATTCACCCCTCCACTTT. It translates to CASSLSGLDNSPLHF.

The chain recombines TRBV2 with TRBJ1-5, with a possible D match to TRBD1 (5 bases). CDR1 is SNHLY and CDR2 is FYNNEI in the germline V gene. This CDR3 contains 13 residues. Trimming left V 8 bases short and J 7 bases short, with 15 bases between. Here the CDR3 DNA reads TGTGCCAGCTATCAGGGTCAGGAACAGCCCCAGCATTTT. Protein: CASYQGQEQPQHF.

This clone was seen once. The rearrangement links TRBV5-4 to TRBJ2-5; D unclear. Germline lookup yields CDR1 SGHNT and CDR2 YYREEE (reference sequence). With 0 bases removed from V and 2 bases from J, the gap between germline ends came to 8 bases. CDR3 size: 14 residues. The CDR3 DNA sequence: TGTGCCAGCAGCTTGGTACCAGTGCAAGAGACCCAGTACTTC. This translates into CASSLVPVQETQYF.

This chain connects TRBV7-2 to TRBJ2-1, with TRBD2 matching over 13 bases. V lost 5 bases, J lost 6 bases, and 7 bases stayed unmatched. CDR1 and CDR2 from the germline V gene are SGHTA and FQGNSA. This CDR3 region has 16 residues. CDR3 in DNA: TGTGCCAGCAGCCCGAGACTAGCGGGGGGCCCCAATGAGCAGTTCTTC. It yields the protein CASSPRLAGGPNEQFF.

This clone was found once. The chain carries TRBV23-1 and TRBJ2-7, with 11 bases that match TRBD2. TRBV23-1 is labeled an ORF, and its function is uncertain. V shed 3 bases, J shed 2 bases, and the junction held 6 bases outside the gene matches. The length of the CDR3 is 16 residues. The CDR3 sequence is CASSHTSGRVAYEQYF. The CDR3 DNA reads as TGCGCCAGCAGTCATACTAGCGGGAGAGTGGCCTACGAGCAGTACTTC.

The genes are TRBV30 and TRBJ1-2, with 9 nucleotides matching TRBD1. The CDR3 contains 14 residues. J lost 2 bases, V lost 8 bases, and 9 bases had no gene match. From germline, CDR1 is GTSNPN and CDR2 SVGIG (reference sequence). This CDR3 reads CASLTGQGNYGYTF. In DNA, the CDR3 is TGTGCCAGCCTTACCGGACAGGGGAACTATGGCTACACCTTC.

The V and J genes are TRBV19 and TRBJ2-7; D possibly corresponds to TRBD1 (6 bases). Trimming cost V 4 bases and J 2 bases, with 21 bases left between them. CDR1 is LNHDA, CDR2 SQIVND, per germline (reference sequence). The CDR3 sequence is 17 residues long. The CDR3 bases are TGTGCCAGTAGTAAGGCCGCTACAGGGACACGAGCCTACGAGCAGTACTTC. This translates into CASSKAATGTRAYEQYF.